Listed here is a single T cell receptor beta chain. Its antigen is unidentified. Method: immunoSEQ multiplex PCR; TCRdb's copy keeps in-frame clones and lacks some. The sample includes approximately 2.3 million clones, over 85% of them seen just once. The CDR3 spans 15 residues. From germline, CDR1 is SGHKS and CDR2 YYEKEE (reference sequence). Trimming took 4 bases from V and 6 from J; bases not matched to a gene: 10. This sample is drawn from a study of shared clonotypes between healthy human individuals. Study as a whole: Used for every donor were three CD4 naive, three CD4 memory, two CD8 naive and one CD8 memory plate. Study findings and constraints: Enrolling few donors narrowed the genetic and exposure-history diversity that was represented. Some clonotypes were shared by all four sorted-subset donors, while others were not shared. The non-shared ones had lower generation probabilities than the shared ones.

The genes are TRBV5-5 and TRBJ2-7; 10 nucleotides agree with TRBD1. The sequencing sample was made of naive CD4+ T cells from PBMCs. Subset here: CD45RA+ positively selected. The clonotype comes from a young man in good health. Some clones in this sample may be carry-over from other donors' samples. The CDR3 spells CASSRGGTGVGEQYF. The DNA of the CDR3 is TGTGCCAGCAGCCGGGGTGGGACAGGGGTTGGCGAGCAGTACTTC. Drawing the rest from reference TRBV5-5 and TRBJ2-7, the complete variable domain is DAGVTQSPTHLIKTRGQQVTLRCSPISGHKSVSWYQQVLGQGPQFIFQYYEKEERGRGNFPDRFSARQFPNYSSELNVNALLLGDSALYLCASSRGGTGVGEQYFGPGTRLTVT.